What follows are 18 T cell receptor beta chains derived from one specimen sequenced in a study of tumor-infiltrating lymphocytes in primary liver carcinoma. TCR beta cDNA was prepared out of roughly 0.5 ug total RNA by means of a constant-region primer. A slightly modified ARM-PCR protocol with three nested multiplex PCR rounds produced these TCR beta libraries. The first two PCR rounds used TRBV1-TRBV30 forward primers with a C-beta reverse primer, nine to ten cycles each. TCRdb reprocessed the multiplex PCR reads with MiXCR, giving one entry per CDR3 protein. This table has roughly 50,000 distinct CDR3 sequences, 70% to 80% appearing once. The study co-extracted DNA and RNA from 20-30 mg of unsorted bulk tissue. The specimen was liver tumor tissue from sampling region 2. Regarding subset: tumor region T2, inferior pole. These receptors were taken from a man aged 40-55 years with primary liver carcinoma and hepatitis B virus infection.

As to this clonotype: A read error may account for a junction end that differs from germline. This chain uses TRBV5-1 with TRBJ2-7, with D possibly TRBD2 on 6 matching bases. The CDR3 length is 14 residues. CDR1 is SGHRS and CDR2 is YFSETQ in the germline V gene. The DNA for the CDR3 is TGCGTCAGCAGCTTGCAACCTACTGGCGGGGAGCAGTATTTC. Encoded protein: CVSSLQPTGGEQYF.

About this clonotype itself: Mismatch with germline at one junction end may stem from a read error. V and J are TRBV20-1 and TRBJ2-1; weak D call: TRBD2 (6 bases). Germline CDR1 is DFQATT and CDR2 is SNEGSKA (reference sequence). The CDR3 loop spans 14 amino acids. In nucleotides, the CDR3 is TGTAGTGCTAGACGGGAGAACGCCTACAATGAGCAGTTCTTC. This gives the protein CSARRENAYNEQFF.

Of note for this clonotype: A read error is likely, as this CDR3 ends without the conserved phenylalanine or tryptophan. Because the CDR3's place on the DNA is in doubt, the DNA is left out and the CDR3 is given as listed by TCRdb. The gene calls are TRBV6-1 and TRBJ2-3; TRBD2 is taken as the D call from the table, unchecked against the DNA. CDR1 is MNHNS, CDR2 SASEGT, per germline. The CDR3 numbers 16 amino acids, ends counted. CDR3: CASGQLAGLTTDTQCL.

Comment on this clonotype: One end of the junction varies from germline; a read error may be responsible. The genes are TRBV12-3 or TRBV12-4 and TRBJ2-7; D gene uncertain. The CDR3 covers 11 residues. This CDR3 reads CASSPRYKQYF. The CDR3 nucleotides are TGTGCCAGCAGTCCTCGCTACAAGCAGTACTTC.

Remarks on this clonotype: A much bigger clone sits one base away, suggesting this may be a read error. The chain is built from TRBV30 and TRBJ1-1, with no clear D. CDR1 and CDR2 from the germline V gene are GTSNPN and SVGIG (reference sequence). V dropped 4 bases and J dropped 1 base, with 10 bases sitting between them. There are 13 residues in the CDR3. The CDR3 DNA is TGTGCCTGGATCCGAAGAAGGAACACTGAAGCTTTCTTT. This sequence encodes CAWIRRRNTEAFF.

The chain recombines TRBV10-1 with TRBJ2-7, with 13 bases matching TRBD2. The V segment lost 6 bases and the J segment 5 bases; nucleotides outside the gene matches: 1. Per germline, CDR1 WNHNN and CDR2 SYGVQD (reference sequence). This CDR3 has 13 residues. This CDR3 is CASSGLAGDEQYF. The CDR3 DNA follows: TGCGCCAGCAGCGGACTAGCGGGAGACGAGCAGTACTTC.

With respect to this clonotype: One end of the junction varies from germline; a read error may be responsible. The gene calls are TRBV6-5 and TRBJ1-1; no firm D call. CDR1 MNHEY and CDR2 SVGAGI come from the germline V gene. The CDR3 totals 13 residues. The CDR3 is CASSHSTGVEAFF. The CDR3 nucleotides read TGTGCCAGCAGTCACTCGACCGGGGTTGAAGCTTTCTTT.

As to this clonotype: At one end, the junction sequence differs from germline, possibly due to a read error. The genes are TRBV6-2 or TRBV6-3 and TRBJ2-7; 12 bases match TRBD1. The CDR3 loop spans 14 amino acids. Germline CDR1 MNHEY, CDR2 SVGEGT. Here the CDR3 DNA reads TGTGCCAGGAGTTGGGACAGGGGGCTCTACGAGCAGTATTTC. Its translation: CARSWDRGLYEQYF.

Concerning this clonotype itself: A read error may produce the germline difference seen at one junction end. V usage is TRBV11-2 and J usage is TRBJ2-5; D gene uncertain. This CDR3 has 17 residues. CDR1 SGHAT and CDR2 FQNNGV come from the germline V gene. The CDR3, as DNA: TGTGCCAGCAGCTTAAGGGCCTTGTCCTGGTTTCAAGAGACACAGTACTTC. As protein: CASSLRALSWFQETQYF.

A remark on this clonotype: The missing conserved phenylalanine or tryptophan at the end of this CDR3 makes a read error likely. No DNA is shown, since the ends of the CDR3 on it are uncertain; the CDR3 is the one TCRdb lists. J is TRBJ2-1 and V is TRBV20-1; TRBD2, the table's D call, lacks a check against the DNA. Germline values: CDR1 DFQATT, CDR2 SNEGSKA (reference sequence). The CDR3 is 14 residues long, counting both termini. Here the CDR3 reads CSAATGTSVNEQLS.

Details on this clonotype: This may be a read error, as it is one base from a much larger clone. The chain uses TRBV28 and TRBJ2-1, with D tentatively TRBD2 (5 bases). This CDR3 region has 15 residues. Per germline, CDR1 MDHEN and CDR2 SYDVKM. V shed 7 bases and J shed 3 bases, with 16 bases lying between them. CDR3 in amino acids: CASNLRLWSYNEQFF. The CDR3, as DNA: TGTGCCAGCAACTTACGACTATGGAGCTACAATGAGCAGTTCTTC.

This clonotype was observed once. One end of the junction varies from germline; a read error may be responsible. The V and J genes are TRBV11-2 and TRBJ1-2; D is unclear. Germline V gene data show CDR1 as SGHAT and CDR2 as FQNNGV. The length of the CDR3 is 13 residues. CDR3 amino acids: CDSSLEGKYGYTF. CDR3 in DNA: TGTGACAGCAGCTTAGAGGGTAAGTATGGCTACACCTTC.

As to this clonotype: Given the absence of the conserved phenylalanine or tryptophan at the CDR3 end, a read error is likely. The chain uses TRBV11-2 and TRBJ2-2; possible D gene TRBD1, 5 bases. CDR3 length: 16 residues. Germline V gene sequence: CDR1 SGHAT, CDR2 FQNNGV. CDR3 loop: CASSSKQASNTWELFL. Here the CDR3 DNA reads TGTGCCAGCAGCTCCAAACAGGCTTCGAACACCTGGGAGCTGTTTCTT.

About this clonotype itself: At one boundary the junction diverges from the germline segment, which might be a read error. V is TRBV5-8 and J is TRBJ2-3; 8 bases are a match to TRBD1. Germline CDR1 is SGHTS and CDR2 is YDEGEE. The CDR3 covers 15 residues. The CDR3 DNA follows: TGTGTCAGCAGCCCGGGACAGGCCAATGCAGATACGCAGTATTTT. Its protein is CVSSPGQANADTQYF.

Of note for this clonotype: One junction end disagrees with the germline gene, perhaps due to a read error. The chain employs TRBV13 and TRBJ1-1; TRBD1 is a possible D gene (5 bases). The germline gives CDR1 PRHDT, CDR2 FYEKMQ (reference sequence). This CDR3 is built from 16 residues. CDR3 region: CASSLRGAGIASEAFF. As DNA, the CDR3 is TGTGCCAGTAGCTTGCGGGGCGCAGGTATCGCCTCTGAAGCTTTCTTT.

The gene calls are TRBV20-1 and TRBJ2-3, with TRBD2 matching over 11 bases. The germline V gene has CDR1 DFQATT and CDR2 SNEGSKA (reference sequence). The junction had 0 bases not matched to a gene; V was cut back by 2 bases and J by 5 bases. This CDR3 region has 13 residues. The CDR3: CSARTSGRDTQYF. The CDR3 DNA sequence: TGCAGTGCTAGAACTAGCGGGAGAGATACGCAGTATTTT.

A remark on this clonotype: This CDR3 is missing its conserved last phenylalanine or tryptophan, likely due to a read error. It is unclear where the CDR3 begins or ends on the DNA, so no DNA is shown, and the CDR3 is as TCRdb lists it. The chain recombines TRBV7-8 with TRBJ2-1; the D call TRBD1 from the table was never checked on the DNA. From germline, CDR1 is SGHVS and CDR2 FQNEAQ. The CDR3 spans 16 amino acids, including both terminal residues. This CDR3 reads CASSRRDRASYNEQFL.

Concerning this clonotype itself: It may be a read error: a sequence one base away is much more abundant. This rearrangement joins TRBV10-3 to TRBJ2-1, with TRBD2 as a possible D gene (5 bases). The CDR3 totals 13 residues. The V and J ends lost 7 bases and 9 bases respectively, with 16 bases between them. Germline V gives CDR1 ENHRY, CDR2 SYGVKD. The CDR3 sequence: CAITAGEVCEQFF. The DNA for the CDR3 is TGTGCCATCACGGCCGGGGAAGTCTGTGAGCAGTTCTTC.